This record concerns one TCR beta chain sequence. The sample is drawn from a study of blood T cell repertoires in COVID-19. Looking at the study overall: The study drew acute and convalescent COVID-19 samples from the United States, Italy and Spain. The cDNA or gDNA used as material had been derived from T cells, B-cell-depleted T cells, or PBMCs.

Germline-derived CDR1 and CDR2 are WSHSY and SAAADI. V was cut by 3 bases and J by 1 base, with 4 bases left in between. The CDR3 covers 13 residues. In the authors' workflow: Amplification of reference gene primers provided the estimated nucleated cell counts. The repertoire was sequenced with immunoSEQ multiplex PCR; TCRdb's copy has only in-frame clones and lacks some. V and J calls and clone size come straight from that table; D and trimming were deduced from the DNA. In the table there are roughly 90,000 clones, roughly 80% of which are singletons. Sequencing was carried out using peripheral blood. The chain recombines TRBV10-2 with TRBJ1-5; unclear D gene. This TCR was recovered from a woman aged 70-85 years with acute or convalescent COVID-19. CDR3 region: CASSDRSNQPQHF. CDR3 nucleotides: TGCGCCAGCAGTGATCGGAGCAATCAGCCCCAGCATTTT.